This T cell receptor beta chain came from a study of Ad26.COV2.S vaccination and SARS-CoV-2 variants. On the study more broadly: Ad26.COV2.S given intramuscularly, once or twice 56 days apart. Regarding the study as a whole: The authors reported substantial breadth in spike-specific CD8+ and CD4+ T cell responses after vaccination.

Treatment: approximately 18 received Ad26.COV2.S at low or high dose, single or two shots; about 5 received placebo; per-sample allocation not given. After the first vaccine or placebo injection, samples were drawn on day 63. An Ad26 vector expressing Wuhan-strain SARS-CoV-2 spike constituted the vaccine. Sequencing was performed with immunoSEQ multiplex PCR; in TCRdb, only in-frame clones are kept and a portion is missing. The table shows some 500,000 clones, with roughly nine tenths occurring only once. To note about this clone: No antigen is known for it.

This clonotype originated in a person between 18 and 65 years old who received the Ad26.COV2.S COVID-19 vaccine or a placebo. Sequenced here: peripheral blood, sampled in a trial of Ad26.COV2.S vaccine versus placebo.

CDR3 bases: TGCGCCAGCAGCTCCCGGACTAGCGGGGACAACTACAATGAGCAGTTCTTC. Amino acids: CASSSRTSGDNYNEQFF. The chain employs TRBV4-3 and TRBJ2-1, with 12 positions matching TRBD2. J lost 3 bases, V lost 5 bases, and 8 bases had no gene match. Germline V CDR1 and CDR2: LGHNA, YSLEER. This CDR3 is 17 amino acids long.